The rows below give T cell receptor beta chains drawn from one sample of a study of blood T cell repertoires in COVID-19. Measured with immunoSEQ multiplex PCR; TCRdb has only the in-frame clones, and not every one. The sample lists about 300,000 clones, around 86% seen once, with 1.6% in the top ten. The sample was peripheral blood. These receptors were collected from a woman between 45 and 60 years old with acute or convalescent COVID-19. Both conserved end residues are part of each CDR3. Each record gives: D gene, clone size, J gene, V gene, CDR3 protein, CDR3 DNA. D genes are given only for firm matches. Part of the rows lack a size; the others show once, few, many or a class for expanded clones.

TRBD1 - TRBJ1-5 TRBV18 CASSLFRTGGNQPQHF TGTGCCAGCTCACTATTCAGGACAGGGGGGAATCAGCCCCAGCATTTT
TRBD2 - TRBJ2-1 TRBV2 CATLHWREGRWENEQFF TGTGCCACCCTACACTGGCGGGAGGGCCGGTGGGAGAATGAGCAGTTCTTC
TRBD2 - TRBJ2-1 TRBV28 CASSGSSGSSYNEQFF TGTGCCAGCAGCGGGTCTAGCGGGAGCTCCTACAATGAGCAGTTCTTC
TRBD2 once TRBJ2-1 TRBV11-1 CASSLVLAGGEEQFF TGTGCCAGCAGCTTAGTCCTAGCGGGAGGGGAAGAGCAGTTCTTC
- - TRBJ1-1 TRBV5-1 CASSFAGDTEAFF TGCGCCAGCAGCTTCGCCGGGGACACTGAAGCTTTCTTT
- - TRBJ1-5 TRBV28 CASSLLGDAGNQPQHF TGTGCCAGCAGTTTACTAGGGGATGCTGGCAATCAGCCCCAGCATTTT
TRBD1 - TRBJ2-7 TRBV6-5 CASNTGGQYEQYF TGTGCCAGTAATACAGGGGGCCAGTACGAGCAGTACTTC
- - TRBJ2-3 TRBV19 CASHPQGTASTDTQYF TGTGCCAGCCACCCCCAGGGGACGGCCAGCACAGATACGCAGTATTTT
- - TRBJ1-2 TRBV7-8 CASSFDRYGYTF TGTGCCAGCAGCTTTGACAGATATGGCTACACCTTC
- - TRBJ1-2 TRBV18 CASSPIGQSDLLNYGYTF TGTGCCAGCTCACCAATAGGACAGTCTGACCTACTTAACTATGGCTACACCTTC
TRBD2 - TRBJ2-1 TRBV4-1 CASSQEGAGGRRYEQFF TGCGCCAGCAGCCAAGAGGGGGCCGGCGGGAGGAGGTATGAGCAGTTCTTC
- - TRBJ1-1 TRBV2 CASTPTFDRRGFF TGTGCCAGTACACCGACTTTTGATCGAAGAGGTTTCTTT
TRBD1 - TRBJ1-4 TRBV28 CASSLQGANKKLFF TGTGCCAGCAGTTTACAGGGGGCGAATAAAAAACTGTTTTTT
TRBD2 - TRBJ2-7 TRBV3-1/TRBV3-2 CASSQDGATSGTYEQYF TGTGCCAGCAGCCAAGATGGGGCGACTAGCGGAACATACGAGCAGTACTTC
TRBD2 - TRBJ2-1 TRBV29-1 CSVEGLALEQFF TGCAGCGTTGAGGGACTAGCTCTTGAGCAGTTCTTC
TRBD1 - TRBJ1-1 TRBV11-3 CASSFGQGSEAFF TGTGCCAGCAGCTTCGGACAGGGTTCTGAAGCTTTCTTT
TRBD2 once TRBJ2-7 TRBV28 CASSSGLAGGGRYF TGTGCCAGCAGTTCGGGACTAGCGGGAGGGGGGAGGTACTTC
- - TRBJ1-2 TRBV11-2 CASSLRGFDYGYTF TGTGCCAGCAGCTTAAGGGGTTTCGACTATGGCTACACCTTC
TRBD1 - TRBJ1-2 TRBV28 CASLTGQGNYGYTF TGTGCCAGCCTTACCGGACAGGGCAACTATGGCTACACCTTC
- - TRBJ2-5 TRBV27 CASSLLSSQETQYF TGTGCCAGCAGTTTATTGTCTTCCCAAGAGACCCAGTACTTC
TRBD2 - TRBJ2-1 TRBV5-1 CASSLGTSGEQFF TGCGCCAGCAGCTTGGGGACTAGCGGTGAGCAGTTCTTC
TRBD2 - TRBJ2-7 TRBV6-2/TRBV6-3 CASSRSGGGGYYEQYF TGTGCCAGCAGTCGCTCGGGGGGGGGAGGCTACTACGAGCAGTACTTC
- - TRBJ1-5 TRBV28 CASSLSFGRGSQPQHF TGTGCCAGCAGTTTATCGTTTGGCAGGGGTAGTCAGCCCCAGCATTTT
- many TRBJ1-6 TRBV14 CASSRRWSGNSPLHF TGTGCCAGCAGCCGCCGCTGGTCCGGTAATTCACCCCTCCACTTT
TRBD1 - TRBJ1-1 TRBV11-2 CASSLLSTGGDEAFF TGTGCCAGCAGCTTATTGTCGACAGGGGGGGATGAAGCTTTCTTT
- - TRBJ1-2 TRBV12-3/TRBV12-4 CASSFLREGGYTF TGTGCCAGCAGTTTTTTAAGGGAGGGCGGCTACACCTTC
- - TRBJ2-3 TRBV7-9 CASSSPRSLTDTQYF TGTGCCAGCAGCTCCCCGAGGAGCCTCACAGATACGCAGTATTTT
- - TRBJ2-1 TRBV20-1 CSASVIGGENEQFF TGCAGTGCTAGTGTGATTGGTGGGGAGAATGAGCAGTTCTTC
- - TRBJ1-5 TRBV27 CASSLTGYSNQPQHF TGTGCCAGCAGTTTAACGGGTTATAGCAATCAGCCCCAGCATTTT
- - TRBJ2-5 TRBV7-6 CASSRGQQETQYF TGTGCCAGCTCCAGGGGTCAACAAGAGACCCAGTACTTC
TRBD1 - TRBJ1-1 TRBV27 CASSLTGETEAFF TGTGCCAGCAGTTTGACAGGGGAGACTGAAGCTTTCTTT
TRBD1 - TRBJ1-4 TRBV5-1 CASSSEGAGTGGKLFF TGCGCCAGCAGCTCGGAGGGGGCAGGGACAGGTGGAAAACTGTTTTTT
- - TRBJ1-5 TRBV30 CAWSAVRGSYSNQPQHF TGTGCCTGGAGTGCGGTCCGGGGTTCGTATAGCAATCAGCCCCAGCATTTT
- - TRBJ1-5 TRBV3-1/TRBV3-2 CASSQQGTGQPQHF TGTGCCAGCAGCCAGCAGGGTACGGGTCAGCCCCAGCATTTT
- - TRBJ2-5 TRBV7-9 CASSLESGQETQYF TGTGCCAGCAGCTTAGAGTCAGGGCAAGAGACCCAGTACTTC
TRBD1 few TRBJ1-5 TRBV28 CASRGTGGYQPQHF TGTGCCAGCAGGGGGACAGGGGGCTATCAGCCCCAGCATTTT
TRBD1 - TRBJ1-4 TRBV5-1 CASSFGQDSTNEKLFF TGCGCCAGCAGCTTTGGACAGGATTCAACTAATGAAAAACTGTTTTTT
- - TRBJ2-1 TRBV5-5 CASSLYNEQFF TGTGCCAGCAGCCTCTACAATGAGCAGTTCTTC
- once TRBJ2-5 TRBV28 CASRGTTETQYF TGTGCCAGCAGGGGGACAACAGAGACCCAGTACTTC
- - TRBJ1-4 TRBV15 CATSSPVGATNEKLFF TGTGCCACCAGCAGCCCCGTAGGGGCAACTAATGAAAAACTGTTTTTT